The rows below give T cell receptor beta chains drawn from one sample of a study of CD8 T cells in ankylosing spondylitis. TCRdb processed the 5' RACE reads anew with MiXCR; each CDR3 protein has one entry. There are about 8,800 distinct CDR3 sequences in the sample; 6% occur only once, and about 42% lies in the top ten. Material: blood, either unsorted or a sorted T cell fraction (not recorded which). The receptor set was obtained from a female donor with ankylosing spondylitis or in good health (not recorded which). Each CDR3 is given with its conserved first and last residue. D genes are given only for firm matches. Rows give clone size only sometimes, using once, few, many, or a class for an expanded clone.

v_call: TRBV9; d_call: .; clone_size: many; j_call: TRBJ1-1; cdr3_aa: CASSVKDAEAFF; cdr3_nt: TGTGCCAGCAGCGTAAAGGATGCTGAAGCTTTCTTT
v_call: TRBV9; d_call: .; clone_size: many; j_call: TRBJ2-7; cdr3_aa: CASSVEHNSYEQYF; cdr3_nt: TGTGCCAGCAGCGTAGAGCACAATTCCTACGAGCAGTACTTC
v_call: TRBV9; d_call: .; clone_size: .; j_call: TRBJ2-1; cdr3_aa: CASSVSGTSKEQFF; cdr3_nt: TGTGCCAGCAGCGTCTCCGGGACCTCGAAAGAGCAGTTCTTC
v_call: TRBV9; d_call: .; clone_size: many; j_call: TRBJ2-2; cdr3_aa: CASSFRHPTGELFF; cdr3_nt: TGTGCCAGCAGCTTCAGACACCCCACCGGGGAGCTGTTTTTT
v_call: TRBV9; d_call: .; clone_size: many; j_call: TRBJ2-7; cdr3_aa: CASSVGWGSSSYEQYF; cdr3_nt: TGTGCCAGCAGCGTAGGATGGGGCTCGAGCTCCTACGAGCAGTACTTC
v_call: TRBV9; d_call: .; clone_size: few; j_call: TRBJ2-7; cdr3_aa: CASSEAGPSYEQYF; cdr3_nt: TGTGCCAGCAGCGAAGCGGGCCCTTCCTACGAGCAGTACTTC
v_call: TRBV9; d_call: .; clone_size: medium-sized; j_call: TRBJ1-1; cdr3_aa: CASSVGEANTEAFF; cdr3_nt: TGTGCCAGCAGCGTAGGTGAAGCTAACACTGAAGCTTTCTTT
v_call: TRBV9; d_call: TRBD1; clone_size: medium-sized; j_call: TRBJ1-6; cdr3_aa: CASSTTGGGSPLHF; cdr3_nt: TGTGCCAGCAGCACCACAGGGGGCGGTTCACCCCTCCACTTT
v_call: TRBV9; d_call: .; clone_size: medium-sized; j_call: TRBJ2-5; cdr3_aa: CASSGDAAYQETQYF; cdr3_nt: TGTGCCAGCAGCGGGGACGCCGCGTACCAAGAGACCCAGTACTTC
v_call: TRBV9; d_call: TRBD2; clone_size: .; j_call: TRBJ2-7; cdr3_aa: CASSSRTSGDYEQYF; cdr3_nt: TGTGCCAGCAGCTCCCGGACTAGCGGCGACTACGAGCAGTACTTC
v_call: TRBV9; d_call: .; clone_size: medium-sized; j_call: TRBJ2-2; cdr3_aa: CASSPRPGGGELFF; cdr3_nt: TGTGCCAGCAGCCCCAGGCCCGGCGGCGGGGAGCTGTTTTTT
v_call: TRBV5-1; d_call: TRBD1; clone_size: many; j_call: TRBJ1-3; cdr3_aa: CASSLTGVGNTIYF; cdr3_nt: TGCGCCAGCAGCTTGACAGGGGTGGGAAACACCATATATTTT
v_call: TRBV9; d_call: .; clone_size: .; j_call: TRBJ1-1; cdr3_aa: CASSDSGTLNTEAFF; cdr3_nt: TGTGCCAGCAGCGATTCCGGGACACTTAACACTGAAGCTTTCTTT
v_call: TRBV9; d_call: .; clone_size: few; j_call: TRBJ2-7; cdr3_aa: CASSVGAGYEQYF; cdr3_nt: TGTGCCAGCAGCGTAGGAGCGGGCTACGAGCAGTACTTC
v_call: TRBV9; d_call: .; clone_size: medium-sized; j_call: TRBJ1-1; cdr3_aa: CASSSPETWNTEAFF; cdr3_nt: TGTGCCAGCAGCTCCCCGGAGACTTGGAACACTGAAGCTTTCTTT
v_call: TRBV9; d_call: TRBD2; clone_size: few; j_call: TRBJ2-5; cdr3_aa: CASSVGTSGMETQYF; cdr3_nt: TGTGCCAGCAGCGTTGGGACTAGTGGGATGGAGACCCAGTACTTC
v_call: TRBV9; d_call: TRBD2; clone_size: .; j_call: TRBJ2-2; cdr3_aa: CASSSTSGGNTGELFF; cdr3_nt: TGTGCCAGCAGCTCCACTAGCGGGGGGAACACCGGGGAGCTGTTTTTT
v_call: TRBV5-5; d_call: TRBD1; clone_size: many; j_call: TRBJ2-1; cdr3_aa: CASSLEGTGGIEQFF; cdr3_nt: TGTGCCAGCAGCTTGGAGGGGACAGGGGGGATTGAGCAGTTCTTC
v_call: TRBV9; d_call: .; clone_size: medium-sized; j_call: TRBJ1-3; cdr3_aa: CASGPTSSGNTIYF; cdr3_nt: TGTGCCAGCGGCCCGACAAGCTCTGGAAACACCATATATTTT
v_call: TRBV9; d_call: .; clone_size: few; j_call: TRBJ2-3; cdr3_aa: CASSANRDTSTDTQYF; cdr3_nt: TGTGCCAGCAGCGCCAATCGGGACACTTCCACAGATACGCAGTATTTT
v_call: TRBV9; d_call: .; clone_size: .; j_call: TRBJ2-5; cdr3_aa: CASSLSGGEETQYF; cdr3_nt: TGTGCCAGCAGCCTTAGTGGGGGAGAAGAGACCCAGTACTTC
v_call: TRBV9; d_call: .; clone_size: many; j_call: TRBJ2-1; cdr3_aa: CASSVGGGLNSYNEQFF; cdr3_nt: TGTGCCAGCAGCGTAGGAGGGGGTTTAAACTCCTACAATGAGCAGTTCTTC
v_call: TRBV9; d_call: TRBD2; clone_size: once; j_call: TRBJ2-5; cdr3_aa: CASSETSGGHLEETQYF; cdr3_nt: TGTGCCAGCAGCGAGACTAGCGGGGGCCACCTGGAGGAGACCCAGTACTTC
v_call: TRBV9; d_call: .; clone_size: many; j_call: TRBJ1-4; cdr3_aa: CASSPTGGTWEKLFF; cdr3_nt: TGTGCCAGCAGCCCCACCGGCGGGACCTGGGAAAAACTGTTTTTT
v_call: TRBV9; d_call: TRBD2; clone_size: medium-sized; j_call: TRBJ2-5; cdr3_aa: CASTSGGHPQYF; cdr3_nt: TGTGCCAGCACCAGCGGGGGGCACCCCCAGTACTTC
v_call: TRBV9; d_call: .; clone_size: many; j_call: TRBJ2-1; cdr3_aa: CASSTGAPEQFF; cdr3_nt: TGTGCCAGCAGCACCGGGGCCCCTGAGCAGTTCTTC
v_call: TRBV9; d_call: .; clone_size: many; j_call: TRBJ1-2; cdr3_aa: CASSVEWSVGQEGYTF; cdr3_nt: TGTGCCAGCAGCGTAGAATGGTCTGTTGGTCAGGAAGGCTACACCTTC
v_call: TRBV9; d_call: TRBD2; clone_size: few; j_call: TRBJ2-1; cdr3_aa: CASSYMTSELQFF; cdr3_nt: TGTGCCAGCAGCTACATGACTAGCGAACTCCAGTTCTTC
v_call: TRBV9; d_call: .; clone_size: many; j_call: TRBJ2-1; cdr3_aa: CASSWSSYNEQFF; cdr3_nt: TGTGCCAGCTCCTGGAGCTCCTACAATGAGCAGTTCTTC
v_call: TRBV9; d_call: TRBD1; clone_size: .; j_call: TRBJ2-7; cdr3_aa: CASSERPGQYYEQYF; cdr3_nt: TGTGCCAGCAGCGAAAGACCGGGACAGTACTACGAGCAGTACTTC
v_call: TRBV9; d_call: .; clone_size: many; j_call: TRBJ2-7; cdr3_aa: CASSVGGMAYEQYF; cdr3_nt: TGTGCCAGCAGCGTCGGGGGCATGGCCTACGAGCAGTACTTC
v_call: TRBV9; d_call: .; clone_size: .; j_call: TRBJ2-7; cdr3_aa: CASSVGLTESYEQYF; cdr3_nt: TGTGCCAGCAGCGTAGGGTTGACAGAGTCCTACGAGCAGTACTTC
v_call: TRBV9; d_call: TRBD2; clone_size: medium-sized; j_call: TRBJ2-1; cdr3_aa: CASSVAGTSGNEQFF; cdr3_nt: TGTGCCAGCAGCGTAGCAGGGACTAGCGGGAATGAGCAGTTCTTC
v_call: TRBV3-1; d_call: TRBD1; clone_size: many; j_call: TRBJ2-2; cdr3_aa: CASSARWTGDEIPPPRDTGELFF; cdr3_nt: TGTGCCAGCAGCGCAAGATGGACAGGAGATGAGATCCCTCCACCTCGCGACACCGGGGAGCTGTTTTTT
v_call: TRBV9; d_call: .; clone_size: many; j_call: TRBJ2-2; cdr3_aa: CASSGLTNTGELFF; cdr3_nt: TGTGCCAGCAGCGGACTCACGAACACCGGGGAGCTGTTTTTT
v_call: TRBV9; d_call: .; clone_size: many; j_call: TRBJ2-4; cdr3_aa: CASSVEKTGSIDIQYF; cdr3_nt: TGTGCCAGCAGCGTAGAAAAAACAGGCTCTATCGACATTCAGTACTTC